Detailed here is one TCR beta chain. This CDR3 has 16 residues. Trimming cost V 3 bases and J 3 bases, with 19 bases left between them. CDR1 DFQATT and CDR2 SNEGSKA come from the germline V gene (reference sequence). Sequencing was performed with immunoSEQ multiplex PCR; in TCRdb, only in-frame clones are kept and a portion is missing. The sample carries just under 35,000 clones, roughly 90% recorded once. These data come from a study of T cell responses to AZD1222 COVID-19 vaccine. The sequencing here drew on peripheral blood, taken on day 0 of AZD1222 vaccination. The sequence came from an adult in good health. The chain combines TRBV20-1 with TRBJ2-3; a weak D match, TRBD2 (7 bases). The DNA of the CDR3 is TGCAGTGCTAGTAAACTGGGGGGGGCCAGGACAGATACGCAGTATTTT. This sequence encodes CSASKLGGARTDTQYF.